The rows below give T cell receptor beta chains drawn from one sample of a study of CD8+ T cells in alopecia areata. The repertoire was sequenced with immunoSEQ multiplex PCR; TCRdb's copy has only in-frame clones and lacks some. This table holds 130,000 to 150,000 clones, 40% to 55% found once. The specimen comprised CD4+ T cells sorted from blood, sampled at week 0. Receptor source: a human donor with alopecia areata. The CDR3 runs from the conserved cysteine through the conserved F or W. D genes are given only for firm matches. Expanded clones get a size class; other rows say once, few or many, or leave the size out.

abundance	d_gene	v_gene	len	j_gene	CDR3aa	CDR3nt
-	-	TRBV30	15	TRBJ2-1	CAWSVGRSIYNEQFF	TGTGCCTGGAGTGTTGGTCGGTCTATCTACAATGAGCAGTTCTTC
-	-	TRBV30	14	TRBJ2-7	CAWSLPGPVFEQYF	TGTGCCTGGAGTCTCCCGGGCCCCGTCTTCGAGCAGTACTTC
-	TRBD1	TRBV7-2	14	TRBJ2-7	CASSPDRASHEQYF	TGTGCCAGCAGCCCCGACAGGGCGTCCCACGAGCAGTACTTC
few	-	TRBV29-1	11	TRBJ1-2	CSVEDRDGYTF	TGCAGCGTTGAAGATCGAGATGGCTACACCTTC
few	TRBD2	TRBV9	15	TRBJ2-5	CASSVGSGRQETQYF	TGTGCCAGCAGCGTAGGGAGCGGGAGGCAGGAGACCCAGTACTTC
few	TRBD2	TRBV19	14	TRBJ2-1	CASGLAGVKNEQFF	TGTGCCAGTGGACTAGCGGGAGTAAAAAATGAGCAGTTCTTC
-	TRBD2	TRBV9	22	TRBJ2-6	CASSPNGASGSSLRVGANVLTF	TGTGCCAGCAGCCCGAATGGGGCTAGCGGGAGCTCCCTAAGGGTTGGGGCCAACGTCCTGACTTTC
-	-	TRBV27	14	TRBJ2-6	CASSLSGGANVLTF	TGTGCCAGCAGTTTATCGGGTGGGGCCAACGTCCTGACTTTC
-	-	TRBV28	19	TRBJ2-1	CASSLLSQGHLNPYNEQFF	TGTGCCAGCAGTTTATTGTCACAGGGCCACCTTAATCCCTACAATGAGCAGTTCTTC
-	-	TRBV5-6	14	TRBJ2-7	CASSLGLTPYEQYF	TGTGCCAGCAGCTTGGGACTTACACCCTACGAGCAGTACTTC
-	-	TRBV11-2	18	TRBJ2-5	CASSLDRRLETEKETQYF	TGTGCCAGCAGCTTAGATCGCCGTCTGGAGACAGAAAAAGAGACCCAGTACTTC
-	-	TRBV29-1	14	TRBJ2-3	CSVEGGSGTDTQYF	TGCAGCGTTGAGGGCGGGTCTGGCACAGATACGCAGTATTTT
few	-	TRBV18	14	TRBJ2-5	CASSPPWREETQYF	TGTGCCAGCTCACCACCTTGGAGAGAAGAGACCCAGTACTTC
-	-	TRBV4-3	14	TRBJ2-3	CASSPRTITDTQYF	TGCGCCAGCAGCCCTCGGACTATCACAGATACGCAGTATTTT
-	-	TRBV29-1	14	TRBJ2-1	CSVEGQYGYNEQFF	TGCAGCGTTGAGGGCCAATATGGATACAATGAGCAGTTCTTC
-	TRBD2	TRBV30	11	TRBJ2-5	CAGSGRATQYF	TGTGCCGGTAGCGGGAGGGCGACCCAGTACTTC
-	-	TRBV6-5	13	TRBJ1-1	CASSLATTREAFF	TGTGCCAGCAGTCTAGCAACGACTCGTGAAGCTTTCTTT
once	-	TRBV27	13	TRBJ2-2	CASRISSTGELFF	TGTGCCAGCAGGATCTCTAGTACCGGGGAGCTGTTTTTT
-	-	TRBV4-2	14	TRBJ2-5	CASSQELARETQYF	TGTGCCAGCAGCCAAGAGTTAGCCCGAGAGACCCAGTACTTC
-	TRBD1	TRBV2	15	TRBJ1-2	CASTNLGTGIYGYTF	TGTGCCAGCACGAACCTTGGGACAGGGATATATGGCTACACCTTC
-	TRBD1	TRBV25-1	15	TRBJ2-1	CASSDGTGGYNEQFF	TGTGCCAGCAGTGACGGGACAGGGGGTTACAATGAGCAGTTCTTC
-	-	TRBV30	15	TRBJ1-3	CASSLGALFGNTIYF	TGTGCCTCCTCCTTGGGGGCGCTTTTTGGAAACACCATATATTTT